This paragraph covers one T cell receptor beta chain sequence. In the authors' methods: How many nucleated cells were present was estimated from reference gene primer amplification. Sequencing used immunoSEQ multiplex PCR; TCRdb keeps in-frame clones, though not all of them. V and J calls plus clone size are reproduced from that table; the DNA served to infer D and trimming. The table shows about 260,000 clones, with around 90% occurring only once. The data were obtained in a study of blood T cell repertoires in COVID-19. As for the study in general: Researchers got acute and convalescent COVID-19 samples from the United States, Italy and Spain. PBMCs, B-cell-depleted T cells, or T cells were the source of the cDNA or gDNA that made up the material.

This CDR3 is built from 16 residues. V lost 2 bases to trimming and J lost 5 bases; unmatched junction nucleotides: 9. Germline V gives CDR1 SGHTA, CDR2 FQGNSA. The material sequenced was peripheral blood. The clonotype was recovered from a human donor in a cohort sampled during active COVID-19. The V call is TRBV7-2, the J call TRBJ2-5, with 9 positions matching TRBD2. The CDR3 coding sequence is TGTGCCAGCAGCTTAAAAGGTAGCGGGAGTTGGGAGACCCAGTACTTC. Its protein is CASSLKGSGSWETQYF.